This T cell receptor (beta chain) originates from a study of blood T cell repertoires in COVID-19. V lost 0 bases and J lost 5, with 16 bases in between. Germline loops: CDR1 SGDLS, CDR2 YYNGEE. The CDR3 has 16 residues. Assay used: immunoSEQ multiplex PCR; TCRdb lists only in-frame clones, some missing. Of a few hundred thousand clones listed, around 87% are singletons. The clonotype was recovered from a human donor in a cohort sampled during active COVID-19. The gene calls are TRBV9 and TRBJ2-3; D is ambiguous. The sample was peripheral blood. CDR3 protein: CASSVAPQRVGDTQYF. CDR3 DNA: TGTGCCAGCAGCGTAGCCCCCCAGCGAGTCGGAGATACGCAGTATTTT.